This is a list of T cell receptor beta chains from one sample in a study of blood T cell repertoires in COVID-19. Data came from immunoSEQ multiplex PCR; TCRdb stores just in-frame clones and leaves some out. There are about 200,000 clones in the sample; around 80% occur only once, and 4.5% to 7% lies in the top ten. Sequenced sample: peripheral blood. The source of these receptors is a woman in her seventies with acute or convalescent COVID-19. The CDR3 runs from the conserved cysteine through the conserved F or W. Each record gives: J gene, V gene, clone size, D gene, CDR3 protein, CDR3 DNA. D genes are given only for firm matches. The size entry is marked missing in some rows and otherwise reads once, few, many or a size class.

TRBJ1-5 TRBV12-3/TRBV12-4 NA TRBD1 CASSYGDRGRRGF TGTGCCAGCAGTTACGGAGACAGGGGTAGGAGGGGGTTT
TRBJ2-7 TRBV11-2 NA NA CASSLDQGGMISYEQYF TGTGCCAGCAGCTTAGATCAAGGCGGGATGATCTCCTACGAGCAGTACTTC
TRBJ2-6 TRBV5-8 NA NA CASRPGRQGFSGANVLTF TGTGCCAGCCGCCCCGGGAGGCAGGGGTTCTCTGGGGCCAACGTCCTGACTTTC
TRBJ1-6 TRBV23-1 NA TRBD1 CASSHTSRDRNSPLHF TGCGCCAGCAGTCATACCAGCCGGGACAGGAATTCACCCCTCCACTTT
TRBJ1-5 TRBV5-5 many NA CASSFLVGANQPQHF TGTGCCAGCAGTTTTCTAGTGGGAGCAAATCAGCCCCAGCATTTT
TRBJ2-6 TRBV27 few TRBD1 CASSYGTGPSGANVLTF TGTGCCAGCAGTTACGGGACAGGGCCCTCTGGGGCCAACGTCCTGACTTTC
TRBJ2-2 TRBV5-4 NA TRBD1 CASSYGTDNTGELFF TGTGCCAGCAGCTACGGGACAGACAACACCGGGGAGCTGTTTTTT
TRBJ2-5 TRBV5-1 NA TRBD1 CASSGTGPRQETQYF TGCGCCAGCAGCGGGACAGGGCCGAGACAAGAGACCCAGTACTTC
TRBJ2-1 TRBV3-1/TRBV3-2 once NA CASSQLAPNEQFF TGTGCCAGCAGCCAACTAGCGCCCAATGAGCAGTTCTTC
TRBJ2-1 TRBV7-2 NA TRBD2 CASSLAESSGRAYEQFF TGTGCCAGCAGCTTAGCGGAGTCTAGCGGGAGGGCCTATGAGCAGTTCTTC
TRBJ2-7 TRBV6-5 NA TRBD1 CASRSMDRGLYEQYF TGTGCCAGCAGGTCAATGGACAGGGGGCTCTACGAGCAGTACTTC
TRBJ1-2 TRBV29-1 once NA CSVEDRDYGYTF TGCAGCGTTGAAGATCGGGACTATGGCTACACCTTC
TRBJ1-3 TRBV19 NA TRBD1 CASSITGVGNTIYF TGTGCCAGTAGTATCACAGGGGTCGGAAACACCATATATTTT
TRBJ1-5 TRBV7-9 NA NA CASSLYSGEDQPQHF TGTGCCAGCAGCTTATATTCCGGGGAAGATCAGCCCCAGCATTTT
TRBJ2-2 TRBV2 NA NA CASSEAIAGPTGELFF TGTGCCAGCAGTGAAGCGATTGCAGGGCCCACCGGGGAGCTGTTTTTT
TRBJ2-1 TRBV30 many NA CALRARDNEQFF TGTGCCTTGAGGGCCCGGGACAATGAGCAGTTCTTC
TRBJ2-3 TRBV18 NA NA CASSPPNSFTDTQYF TGTGCCAGCTCACCACCGAACAGTTTCACAGATACGCAGTATTTT
TRBJ1-3 TRBV4-1 NA TRBD1 CASSPGQRSGNTIYF TGCGCCAGCAGCCCGGGACAGCGCTCTGGAAACACCATATATTTT
TRBJ2-5 TRBV11-3 few TRBD1 CASSSGQGMETQYF TGTGCCAGCAGCTCTGGACAGGGGATGGAGACCCAGTACTTC
TRBJ2-1 TRBV2 NA NA CANLGPPSLNEQFF TGTGCCAACCTGGGCCCTCCCTCCCTCAATGAGCAGTTCTTC
TRBJ2-5 TRBV9 NA TRBD2 CASSPRASGRDGETQYF TGTGCCAGCAGCCCGCGGGCCAGCGGGAGGGACGGGGAGACCCAGTACTTC
TRBJ1-3 TRBV5-1 NA NA CASSLEGGAGNTIYF TGCGCCAGCAGCTTGGAAGGGGGAGCCGGAAACACCATATATTTT
TRBJ2-5 TRBV15 NA NA CATSRAGVETQYF TGTGCCACCAGCAGAGCAGGGGTAGAGACCCAGTACTTC
TRBJ2-1 TRBV6-2/TRBV6-3 NA TRBD1 CASSGDRAYNEQFF TGTGCCAGCAGTGGGGACAGGGCCTACAATGAGCAGTTCTTC
TRBJ1-2 TRBV10-3 once NA CAISDEGNYGYTF TGTGCCATCAGTGATGAGGGAAACTATGGCTACACCTTC